Each of the 3 T cell receptor beta chains below was sequenced from the same sample in a study of patients and donors after allogeneic stem cell transplantation. One entry per CDR3 protein results from TCRdb running MiXCR on the RT-PCR reads. The table has 150,000 to 200,000 distinct CDR3 sequences, 24% seen once; the top ten hold 25% to 30%. Sequenced input: blood, either unsorted or a sorted T cell fraction (not recorded which). Receptors were obtained from a human donor who was either an allogeneic HSCT recipient or a stem cell or donor lymphocyte infusion donor (not recorded which). It is not recorded whose cells these are; they may come from a transplant donor.

In its sample, this clonotype was seen many times. The V gene is TRBV7-4, the J gene TRBJ1-4, with D possibly being TRBD1 (5 bases). The germline gives CDR1 SGHVT, CDR2 SQSDAQ. Between the trimmed V and J ends, which lost 5 bases and 4 bases, there was a span of 14 bases. This CDR3 region has 15 residues. The CDR3 DNA is TGTGCCAGCAGCCCGCCGGGGGGAGGTAATGAAAAACTGTTTTTT. Translating it yields CASSPPGGGNEKLFF.

This clonotype was picked up many times. The rearrangement joins TRBV20-1 to TRBJ1-4; D gene uncertain. Trimming took off 4 bases at V and 8 bases at J, with 17 bases between the two ends. The CDR3 is made up of 14 amino acids. Germline values: CDR1 DFQATT, CDR2 SNEGSKA (reference sequence). This CDR3 reads CSAKAFGEEEKLFF. The CDR3 nucleotides are TGCAGTGCTAAAGCTTTTGGGGAGGAAGAAAAACTGTTTTTT.

This clonotype was recorded a few times. V and J are TRBV27 and TRBJ2-7; TRBD1 matches 9 bases. Germline V gene lookup returns CDR1 MNHEY and CDR2 SMNVEV (reference sequence). Trimming took 3 bases from V and 3 from J; bases not matched to a gene: 3. This CDR3 comprises 14 residues. CDR3 protein: CASSFGTGRYEQYF. For the CDR3, the DNA is TGTGCCAGCAGTTTTGGGACAGGGCGCTACGAGCAGTACTTC.